Listed here are 30 T cell receptor beta chains from one sample, sequenced in a study of patients and donors after allogeneic stem cell transplantation. TCRdb processed the RT-PCR reads anew with MiXCR; each CDR3 protein has one entry. This table holds around 170,000 distinct CDR3 sequences, approximately 25% found once. Sequencing was done on a sample of blood, either unsorted or a sorted T cell fraction (not recorded which). The receptor set was obtained from a human donor who was either an allogeneic HSCT recipient or a stem cell or donor lymphocyte infusion donor (not recorded which). It is not recorded whose cells these are; they may come from a transplant donor.

The V gene is TRBV7-2, the J gene TRBJ2-3; D unresolved. The V and J ends lost 7 bases and 0 bases respectively, with 5 bases between them. CDR1 is SGHTA, CDR2 FQGNSA, per germline. The CDR3 runs 12 residues. CDR3: CASTPSTDTQYF. The CDR3 nucleotides read TGTGCCAGCACCCCTAGCACAGATACGCAGTATTTT.

The CDR3 coding sequence is TGTGCCAGCAGTCCCCTCGGACGGGGCCGGGGGTTTCTTCAGTACTTC. Amino acids: CASSPLGRGRGFLQYF. The chain joins TRBV27 to TRBJ2-4; the D gene is possibly TRBD2 (6 bases). The CDR3 totals 16 residues. Looked up from germline, CDR1 is MNHEY and CDR2 is SMNVEV (reference sequence). The ends were cut back, 5 bases at V and 11 bases at J, with 25 bases in the middle.

This clonotype was seen ten or more times. The junction departs from the called germline gene at one end, perhaps through a read error. The chain is built from TRBV7-8 and TRBJ1-3; D remains unclear. There are 12 residues in the CDR3. Germline CDR1 and CDR2: SGHVS and FQNEAQ. The CDR3 sequence: CASSLWVGNATF. In DNA form, the CDR3 reads TGTGCCAGCAGCTTATGGGTTGGGAACGCGACTTTT.

Many counts were recorded for this clonotype. V and J are TRBV20-1 and TRBJ1-1; the D gene is possibly TRBD1 (5 bases). CDR3 length equals 14 residues. Germline values: CDR1 DFQATT, CDR2 SNEGSKA (reference sequence). Trimming removed 5 bases from V and 0 bases from J, with 13 bases in between. The CDR3 nucleotides are TGCAGTGCTTGGCAGGGCAGTTTGAACACTGAAGCTTTCTTT. Translation gives CSAWQGSLNTEAFF.

The J gene is TRBJ2-7, the V gene TRBV5-1; D possibly corresponds to TRBD2 (6 bases). The V gene's germline CDR1 is SGHRS and CDR2 YFSETQ. Trimming left V 2 bases short and J 4 bases short, with 13 bases between. The CDR3 consists of 14 residues. CDR3 sequence (DNA): TGCGCCAGCAGCTTCGGACGGGAGACATACGAGCAGTACTTC. It encodes CASSFGRETYEQYF. The entire variable domain, with the rest obtained from reference TRBV5-1 and TRBJ2-7, is as follows: KAGVTQTPRYLIKTRGQQVTLSCSPISGHRSVSWYQQTPGQGLQFLFEYFSETQRNKGNFPGRFSGRQFSNSRSEMNVSTLELGDSALYLCASSFGRETYEQYFGPGTRLTVT.

This clonotype was counted only a few times. The V gene is TRBV20-1, the J gene TRBJ1-5; unclear D gene. Trimming left V 5 bases short and J 4 bases short, with 15 bases between. This CDR3 is 14 amino acids long. Germline loops: CDR1 DFQATT, CDR2 SNEGSKA (reference sequence). The CDR3, as DNA: TGCAGTGCTCGGAACTACCAGAGGAATCAGCCCCAGCATTTT. Its protein product is CSARNYQRNQPQHF.

This clonotype was picked up a small number of times. The chain has TRBV12-3 or TRBV12-4 and TRBJ2-1, with 9 bases aligning to TRBD2. V dropped 9 bases and J dropped 9; count of bases not matched to a gene: 21. The CDR3 runs to 17 residues. The DNA for the CDR3 is TGTGCCAGACCGGGACTAGCCCTTCTGGGGAGAACGGGTGAGCAGTTCTTC. Its translation: CARPGLALLGRTGEQFF.

At least ten counts were recorded for this clonotype. The V gene is TRBV6-4, the J gene TRBJ1-1; D is uncertain. Germline V CDR1 and CDR2: MRHNA, SNTAGT. The V end lost 4 bases, the J end lost 3 bases, and 12 bases lay between the germline ends. The CDR3 loop spans 14 amino acids. The CDR3 bases are TGTGCCAGCAGTGTTTCCCCTTGGGACACTGAAGCTTTCTTT. Translated: CASSVSPWDTEAFF.

The chain recombines TRBV6-5 with TRBJ1-2; D gene uncertain. The CDR3 sequence is 13 residues long. Deletions cut 6 bases from V and 8 bases from J, with 16 bases between. The germline V gene has CDR1 MNHEY and CDR2 SVGAGI. In nucleotides, the CDR3 is TGTGCCAGCAGCCCACTCCTCGTCTCCGGCTACACCTTC. Translation: CASSPLLVSGYTF.

This clonotype was seen more than once but under ten times. The J gene is TRBJ2-3, the V gene TRBV29-1, with D uncertain. The V gene lost 4 bases and the J gene lost 1 base, with 12 bases spanning the gap. The CDR3 covers 14 residues. CDR1 and CDR2 from the germline V gene are SQVTM and ANQGSEA. The CDR3 DNA reads TGCAGCGTTGTTTGGTTATCTGGCACAGATACGCAGTATTTT. As protein: CSVVWLSGTDTQYF.

This clonotype was picked up a small number of times. The V call is TRBV20-1, the J call TRBJ1-5, with D perhaps TRBD1 (5 bases). V lost 3 bases and J 0 bases, leaving 9 bases between the germline ends. Germline V CDR1 and CDR2: DFQATT, SNEGSKA (reference sequence). This CDR3 contains 14 residues. This CDR3 is CSARTVYSNQPQHF. DNA for the CDR3: TGCAGTGCTAGGACAGTATATAGCAATCAGCCCCAGCATTTT.

The chain is built from TRBV2 and TRBJ1-5; no definite D call. V dropped 4 bases and J dropped 5 bases, with 15 bases sitting between them. The CDR3 contains 15 residues. Germline CDR1 reads SNHLY; CDR2 reads FYNNEI. The CDR3, as DNA: TGTGCCAGCAGTGGTGGATTGGGATGGGATCAGCCCCAGCATTTT. Its translation is CASSGGLGWDQPQHF.

The chain uses TRBV10-3 and TRBJ2-2; TRBD1 matches at 8 bases. CDR3 size: 14 residues. CDR1 is ENHRY and CDR2 is SYGVKD in the germline V gene. V gave up 11 bases and J gave up 4 bases; unmatched junction bases: 9. The CDR3: CAAQGTGGTGELFF. CDR3 DNA: TGTGCCGCCCAGGGCACAGGGGGCACCGGGGAGCTGTTTTTT.

This clonotype was counted only a few times. V gene TRBV7-9 combines with J gene TRBJ1-4; D gene uncertain. CDR1 is SEHNR, CDR2 FQNEAQ, per germline (reference sequence). V dropped 5 bases and J dropped 4 bases, with 8 bases sitting between them. This CDR3 has 13 amino acids. CDR3 region: CASSPQLNEKLFF. The CDR3, as DNA: TGTGCCAGCAGCCCCCAGCTTAATGAAAAACTGTTTTTT.

This clonotype showed up just a few times. DNA of the CDR3: TGCAGTGCCCCCGACAGGGTTACTAATGAAAAACTGTTTTTT. Protein product: CSAPDRVTNEKLFF. The gene calls are TRBV20-1 and TRBJ1-4; 7 positions match TRBD1. The V segment lost 6 bases and the J segment 2 bases; nucleotides outside the gene matches: 6. The germline gives CDR1 DFQATT, CDR2 SNEGSKA (reference sequence). This CDR3 region has 14 residues.

The chain uses TRBV5-1 and TRBJ2-1; 9 bases line up with TRBD1. The CDR3 runs to 15 residues. Trimming removed 5 bases from V and 7 bases from J; junction bases left unmatched: 10. Germline CDR1 is SGHRS and CDR2 is YFSETQ. CDR3: CASRPGTGSRNEQFF. CDR3 bases: TGCGCCAGCAGGCCGGGGACAGGGTCTAGGAATGAGCAGTTCTTC.

This clonotype turned up a few times. V and J are TRBV9 and TRBJ1-3; D is unresolved. This CDR3 is built from 13 residues. The germline V and J ends were trimmed by 4 bases and 0 bases, with 5 bases remaining between them. From germline, CDR1 is SGDLS and CDR2 YYNGEE. CDR3 nucleotide sequence: TGTGCCAGCAGCCCCCGCTCTGGAAACACCATATATTTT. Translation: CASSPRSGNTIYF.

This clonotype was detected only a few times. This chain connects TRBV2 to TRBJ1-5; D ambiguous. The ends were cut back, 1 base at V and 11 bases at J, with 6 bases in the middle. CDR1 SNHLY and CDR2 FYNNEI come from the germline V gene. The CDR3 is 11 residues long. CDR3 nucleotide sequence: TGTGCCAGCAGTGAAGTGGGAACCCAGCATTTT. Translated: CASSEVGTQHF.

This clonotype was counted only a few times. Here the CDR3 reads CASSYDRGLGYTF. Written as DNA, the CDR3 is TGCGCCAGCAGTTACGACAGGGGGCTTGGCTACACCTTC. J is TRBJ1-2 and V is TRBV5-1, with 10 nucleotides matching TRBD1. The ends lost 5 bases at V and 7 bases at J; junction bases unmatched: 5. Germline assignment: CDR1 SGHRS and CDR2 YFSETQ. The CDR3 is 13 residues long.

The chain couples TRBV7-2 to TRBJ1-2; no reliable D call. Trimming left V 8 bases short and J 0 bases short, with 13 bases between. Looked up from germline, CDR1 is SGHTA and CDR2 is FQGNSA. This CDR3 has 14 residues. The CDR3 DNA reads as TGTGCCAGCTCACAGTCACCAACTAACTATGGCTACACCTTC. Translated: CASSQSPTNYGYTF.

This clonotype was observed a few times. The J gene is TRBJ1-6, the V gene TRBV12-3 or TRBV12-4; D perhaps matches TRBD1 (6 bases). Between the trimmed V and J ends, which lost 3 bases and 5 bases, there was a span of 11 bases. The CDR3 spans 15 residues. The CDR3 coding sequence is TGTGCCAGCAGTTTTTTAGGGGGGAATAATTCACCCCTCCACTTT. Its protein product is CASSFLGGNNSPLHF.

The CDR3 DNA sequence: TGCAGTGCTAGTAGACTGGCCTACGAGCAGTACTTC. Residues: CSASRLAYEQYF. The chain is built from TRBV20-1 and TRBJ2-7; D gene uncertain. Looked up from germline, CDR1 is DFQATT and CDR2 is SNEGSKA (reference sequence). The length of the CDR3 is 12 residues. Trimming shortened V by 3 bases and J by 2 bases, and 8 bases separated the two germline ends.

This clonotype showed up just a few times. The V call is TRBV4-3, the J call TRBJ2-7; the match to TRBD1 covers 8 bases. Germline V gives CDR1 LGHNA, CDR2 YSLEER. V was clipped by 1 base and J by 3 bases; unmatched bases: 2. The CDR3 runs to 14 residues. CDR3 residues: CASSQGTGNYEQYF. The CDR3 coding sequence is TGCGCCAGCAGCCAAGGGACAGGGAACTACGAGCAGTACTTC.

The chain is built from TRBV7-2 and TRBJ2-2; 8 nucleotides agree with TRBD1. Germline trimming cut 5 bases from V and 7 bases from J; bases unmatched to any gene: 12. In germline, CDR1 is SGHTA, CDR2 FQGNSA. This CDR3 contains 16 residues. CDR3 loop: CASSQGQGQAGGELFF. In DNA form, the CDR3 reads TGTGCCAGCAGCCAAGGACAGGGCCAGGCGGGCGGGGAGCTGTTTTTT.

This clonotype appeared a single time. The chain is built from TRBV6-5 and TRBJ2-2; D could derive from TRBD1 or TRBD2 (6 bases each). The length of the CDR3 is 12 residues. V lost 7 bases and J lost 7, with 10 bases in between. Germline V gene lookup returns CDR1 MNHEY and CDR2 SVGAGI. CDR3 coding DNA: TGTGCCAGCACTGAGGGGGGCGGGGAGCTGTTTTTT. Protein sequence: CASTEGGGELFF.

This CDR3 reads CSVVLGRLETQYF. The CDR3 DNA is TGCAGCGTTGTCTTGGGGCGTTTAGAGACCCAGTACTTC. The chain employs TRBV29-1 and TRBJ2-5; possible D gene TRBD1, 5 bases. From germline, CDR1 is SQVTM and CDR2 ANQGSEA. Trimming removed 4 bases from V and 4 bases from J, with 13 bases in between. The CDR3 totals 13 residues.

This clonotype has only a few counts. The rearrangement uses TRBV18 and TRBJ1-1; D is possibly TRBD1 (6 bases). Germline V gene sequence: CDR1 KGHSH, CDR2 LQKENI. The CDR3 length is 17 residues. Trimming cost V 5 bases and J 0 bases, with 19 bases left between them. The CDR3, as DNA: TGTGCCAGCTCAAACTACAGGGCTTTTCCTATGAACACTGAAGCTTTCTTT. Protein: CASSNYRAFPMNTEAFF.

This clonotype was observed a few times. The genes are TRBV29-1 and TRBJ1-2; D unclear. This CDR3 region has 12 residues. V was pared by 4 bases and J by 8 bases, with 14 bases between. CDR1 is SQVTM and CDR2 is ANQGSEA in the germline V gene. CDR3 coding DNA: TGCAGCGTTGCAACCTTGGATCCGGGCTACACCTTC. Translating gives CSVATLDPGYTF.

In its sample, this clonotype was seen a few times. The chain joins TRBV3-1 to TRBJ2-2; no firm D call. The germline V gene has CDR1 LGHDT and CDR2 YNNKEL (reference sequence). V was clipped by 7 bases and J by 7 bases, with 13 bases between them. The CDR3 runs to 13 residues. The DNA for the CDR3 is TGTGCCAGCAATTCCCCCTTTGGCGGGGAGCTGTTTTTT. Translated: CASNSPFGGELFF.

The gene calls are TRBV20-1 and TRBJ2-7; the D call may be TRBD1 or TRBD2 (5 bases each). V shed 6 bases and J shed 3 bases, with 15 bases lying between them. Germline values: CDR1 DFQATT, CDR2 SNEGSKA (reference sequence). The CDR3 covers 13 residues. CDR3 sequence (DNA): TGCAGTGCCCGGGACCCATTAAACTACGAGCAGTACTTC. This sequence encodes CSARDPLNYEQYF.